The 4 T cell receptor beta chains in this list originate from one sample, sequenced in a study of molecular identifiers for immune sequencing clone quantification. One entry per CDR3 protein, called by TCRdb with MiXCR from the PCR reads. The sample yields fewer than 75,000 distinct CDR3 sequences, around 17% seen once. Input material: naive CD8+ T cells from blood, with Jurkat cell RNA spiked in. The subset denotes: FACS-sorted CD8+CD4-CCR7+CD45RA+ naive T cells. The receptor set was obtained from a human donor in good health. Some libraries in this study had Jurkat cell RNA spiked in.

This clonotype was counted at least ten times. Sequence at one end of the junction differs from germline and may be a read error. The chain employs TRBV4-1 and TRBJ2-3; TRBD2 matches 7 bases. CDR1 is MGHRA, CDR2 YSYEKL, per germline. The CDR3 loop spans 17 amino acids. As DNA, the CDR3 is TGCGCCAACAGCCAAGAGGCCTCTACTAGCGTCCTGGATACGCAGTATTTT. As protein: CANSQEASTSVLDTQYF.

As for this clonotype: At one boundary the junction diverges from the germline segment, which might be a read error. As DNA, the CDR3 is TGTGCCGGCAGCCCAGGGTTATCTGGGACAGATACGCAGCATTTT. Amino acids: CAGSPGLSGTDTQHF. The chain is built from TRBV9 and TRBJ2-3; the match to TRBD1 covers 7 bases. TRBJ1-5 matches the DNA end more closely, so the J call is doubtful. The CDR3 has 15 amino acids. The germline V gene encodes CDR1 SGDLS and CDR2 YYNGEE.

The chain couples TRBV10-2 to TRBJ2-5; D is unclear. V was cut by 8 bases and J by 0 bases, with 10 bases left in between. CDR3 length: 13 residues. CDR1 is WSHSY and CDR2 is SAAADI in the germline V gene. The CDR3: CASGSGYQETQYF. The DNA of the CDR3 is TGCGCCAGCGGTAGTGGTTACCAAGAGACCCAGTACTTC.

As to this clonotype: A much more abundant neighbour one base away suggests this may be a read error. The chain uses TRBV20-1 and TRBJ2-2; maybe TRBD2 (6 bases). This CDR3 is 16 amino acids long. CDR1 is DFQATT and CDR2 is SNEGSKA in the germline V gene (reference sequence). Here the CDR3 DNA reads TGCAGTGCTAGAACCTTTGGGGACTCGAACACCGGGGAGCCGTTTTTT. Residues: CSARTFGDSNTGEPFF.